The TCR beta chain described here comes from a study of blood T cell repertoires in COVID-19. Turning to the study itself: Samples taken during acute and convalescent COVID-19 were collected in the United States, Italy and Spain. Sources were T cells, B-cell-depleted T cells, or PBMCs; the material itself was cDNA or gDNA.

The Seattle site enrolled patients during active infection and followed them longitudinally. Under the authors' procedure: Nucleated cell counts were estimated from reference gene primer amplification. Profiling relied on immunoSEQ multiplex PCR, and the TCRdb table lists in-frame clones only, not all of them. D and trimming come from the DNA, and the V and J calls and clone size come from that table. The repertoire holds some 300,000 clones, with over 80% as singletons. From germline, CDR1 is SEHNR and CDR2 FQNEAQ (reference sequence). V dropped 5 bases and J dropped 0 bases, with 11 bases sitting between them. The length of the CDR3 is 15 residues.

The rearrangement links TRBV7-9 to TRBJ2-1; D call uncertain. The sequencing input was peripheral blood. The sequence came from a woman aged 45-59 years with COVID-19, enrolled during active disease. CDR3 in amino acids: CASSNTDSSYNEQFF. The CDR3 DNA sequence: TGTGCCAGCAGCAATACTGATAGCTCCTACAATGAGCAGTTCTTC. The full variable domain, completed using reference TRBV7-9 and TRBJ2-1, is DTGVSQNPRHKITKRGQNVTFRCDPISEHNRLYWYRQTLGQGPEFLTYFQNEAQLEKSRLLSDRFSAERPKGSFSTLEIQRTEQGDSAMYLCASSNTDSSYNEQFFGPGTRLTVL.